This TCR beta chain stems from a study of cytomegalovirus exposure and HLA in healthy donors. PCR employed 60 Vbeta and 13 Jbeta primers. Only in-frame clones appear in the TCRdb table, and some are missing; sequencing was by immunoSEQ multiplex PCR. Of approximately 190,000 clones listed, around 86% were seen once; the top ten hold less than 7%. Germline CDR1 reads SGDLS; CDR2 reads YYNGEE. The CDR3 runs to 13 residues. Trimming pared 0 bases from V and 7 bases from J, leaving 8 bases between. Points from the study as a whole: Using a false discovery rate of 0.05, a later analysis showed that around 16,000 TCR beta sequences were associated with HLA alleles. Apparent HLA restriction characterized most CMV-associated TCR beta chains in a later analysis.

With respect to this clone: Its antigen is still unknown.

The clonotype originates from a man aged 35-49 years in good health and CMV-seropositive. V gene TRBV9 combines with J gene TRBJ2-1; D uncertain. Input material: PBMCs. CDR3 residues: CASSVGRWNEQFF. In DNA form, the CDR3 reads TGTGCCAGCAGCGTAGGGCGGTGGAATGAGCAGTTCTTC.